The 17 T cell receptor beta chains reported below all come from one sample, sequenced in a study of blood T cells in healthy people across ages. A second roughly 6 to 12 cycle PCR used barcoded and J-beta primers. TCRdb passed the 5' RACE reads through MiXCR, listing each CDR3 protein once. The table lists approximately 810,000 distinct CDR3 sequences, under 40% of them singletons. Sequencing was done on a sample of blood. These receptors came from a man aged 18-30 years in good health.

This clonotype has more than one count but fewer than ten. The chain uses TRBV7-9 and TRBJ2-1; D possibly corresponds to TRBD2 (5 bases). V lost 7 bases and J lost 7, with 17 bases in between. Germline loops: CDR1 SEHNR, CDR2 FQNEAQ (reference sequence). CDR3 size: 14 residues. The CDR3 DNA follows: TGTGCCAGCACCAAAACCGGACTTGGGAATGAGCAGTTCTTC. It translates to CASTKTGLGNEQFF.

The CDR3 sequence is CASRRTGATALETQYF. Here the CDR3 DNA reads TGTGCCAGCAGGCGGACAGGGGCAACGGCTCTGGAGACCCAGTACTTC. The genes are TRBV6-5 and TRBJ2-5, with TRBD1 matching 9 bases. In germline, CDR1 is MNHEY, CDR2 SVGAGI. V gave up 6 bases and J gave up 5 bases; unmatched junction bases: 13. The CDR3 has 16 residues.

This clonotype has a handful of counts. The gene calls are TRBV20-1 and TRBJ1-2; 9 bases are a match to TRBD1. The CDR3 has 14 amino acids. Germline CDR1 and CDR2: DFQATT and SNEGSKA (reference sequence). Losses at the gene ends were 5 bases for V and 7 bases for J; bases not matched to a gene: 11. The CDR3 spells CSASPGQGVGGYTF. The CDR3 DNA follows: TGCAGTGCTTCCCCGGGACAGGGAGTAGGTGGCTACACCTTC.

The table lists this clonotype with a few counts. The chain combines TRBV20-1 with TRBJ2-5, with TRBD2 identical over 7 bases. CDR1 DFQATT and CDR2 SNEGSKA come from the germline V gene (reference sequence). The CDR3 extends over 14 amino acids. V lost 1 base, J lost 5 bases, and 7 bases stayed unmatched. The CDR3 DNA follows: TGCAGTGCTAGAGTGGGCGGGGGTAGTGAGACCCAGTACTTC. Protein sequence: CSARVGGGSETQYF.

The rearrangement joins TRBV12-3 or TRBV12-4 to TRBJ1-1; 7 bases align to TRBD1. Trimming took 7 bases from V and 3 from J; bases not matched to a gene: 5. The CDR3 spans 13 residues. The CDR3 DNA sequence: TGTGCCAGCACCTTCGGACAGGACACTGAAGCTTTCTTT. Translated: CASTFGQDTEAFF.

The J gene is TRBJ2-5, the V gene TRBV18; 12 nucleotides match TRBD2. The CDR3 is 16 residues long. With V trimmed by 2 bases and J by 2 bases, 3 bases remained unmatched. The germline V gene encodes CDR1 KGHSH and CDR2 LQKENI. CDR3 in amino acids: CASSPATSGGQETQYF. Here the CDR3 DNA reads TGTGCCAGCTCACCAGCGACTAGCGGGGGTCAAGAGACCCAGTACTTC.

The V gene is TRBV12-3 or TRBV12-4, the J gene TRBJ2-5; D might be TRBD2 (6 bases). This CDR3 contains 15 residues. Deletions cut 5 bases from V and 5 bases from J, with 18 bases between. In DNA form, the CDR3 reads TGTGCCAGCAGTCGCGGCTCAGGGAGGCATGAGACCCAGTACTTC. It yields the protein CASSRGSGRHETQYF.

This clonotype was detected a few times. The chain employs TRBV15 and TRBJ1-5; D not resolved. V was pared by 1 base and J by 0 bases, with 13 bases between. The germline V gene encodes CDR1 LNHNV and CDR2 YYDKDF (reference sequence). The CDR3 has 17 residues. For the CDR3, the DNA is TGTGCCACCAGCAGAGCACCCCAGACTCCTAGCAATCAGCCCCAGCATTTT. This codes for CATSRAPQTPSNQPQHF.

The sample holds a few counts of this clonotype. This chain uses TRBV27 with TRBJ1-5; D remains ambiguous. CDR1 and CDR2 (germline): MNHEY, SMNVEV (reference sequence). V was trimmed by 0 bases and J by 6 bases, leaving 12 bases between them. This CDR3 has 15 amino acids. CDR3 residues: CASSLSLGLGQPQHF. The CDR3 coding sequence is TGTGCCAGCAGTTTATCGTTGGGTCTCGGTCAGCCCCAGCATTTT.

This clonotype was recorded once. V and J are TRBV10-3 and TRBJ2-1; 10 bases line up with TRBD2. There are 14 residues in the CDR3. Trimming removed 10 bases from V and 13 bases from J; junction bases left unmatched: 16. Germline values: CDR1 ENHRY, CDR2 SYGVKD. The CDR3 bases are TGTGCCACCACTAGCGGGGTGCTTCAAGAGACCCAGTTCTTC. It translates to CATTSGVLQETQFF.

The chain recombines TRBV7-9 with TRBJ2-1; 9 bases match TRBD2. The CDR3 covers 13 residues. Looked up from germline, CDR1 is SEHNR and CDR2 is FQNEAQ (reference sequence). The V gene end was trimmed by 6 bases and the J gene end by 12 bases; junction bases not matched to a gene: 9. CDR3: CASRGLAGMTQFF. DNA for the CDR3: TGTGCCAGCAGGGGGCTAGCGGGGATGACGCAGTTCTTC.

The CDR3, as DNA: TGCAGTGCCATACATGCGACTAGCGGGGAGAATGAGCAGTTCTTC. Amino acid sequence: CSAIHATSGENEQFF. The V call is TRBV20-1, the J call TRBJ2-1, with 11 positions matching TRBD2. Losses at the gene ends were 6 bases for V and 7 bases for J; bases not matched to a gene: 11. Germline loops: CDR1 DFQATT, CDR2 SNEGSKA (reference sequence). This CDR3 comprises 15 residues.

As to this clonotype: The junction does not match germline at one end; this may be a read error. J is TRBJ2-3 and V is TRBV2; 9 nucleotides agree with TRBD1. Germline V lookup: CDR1 SNHLY, CDR2 FYNNEI. This CDR3 spans 15 amino acids. CDR3 bases: TGTGCCAGCAGCATAGGGACAGGGACTACAGATATGCAGTATTTT. Translated, it gives CASSIGTGTTDMQYF.

This clonotype was found a few times. The genes are TRBV7-9 and TRBJ2-5; tentative D call: TRBD1 (5 bases). CDR3 length: 14 residues. Germline V gene data show CDR1 as SEHNR and CDR2 as FQNEAQ (reference sequence). V shed 2 bases and J shed 1 base, with 8 bases lying between them. Here the CDR3 reads CASSLWTPQETQYF. CDR3 in DNA: TGTGCCAGCAGCTTATGGACACCCCAAGAGACCCAGTACTTC.

This rearrangement joins TRBV14 to TRBJ1-4; D may be TRBD1 (5 bases). V lost 1 base to trimming and J lost 12 bases, with 12 bases between them. From germline, CDR1 is SGHDN and CDR2 FVKESK. The CDR3 runs to 13 residues. In DNA, the CDR3 is TGTGCCAGCAGCCAAGTGATGGGAGGGGAACTGTTTTTT. Protein sequence: CASSQVMGGELFF.

The gene calls are TRBV20-1 and TRBJ2-3, with a possible D match to TRBD2 (6 bases). Between the trimmed V and J ends, which lost 3 bases and 2 bases, there was a span of 9 bases. CDR1 and CDR2 (germline): DFQATT, SNEGSKA (reference sequence). The CDR3 is 13 amino acids. CDR3 residues: CSASGGLTDTQYF. CDR3 DNA sequence: TGCAGTGCTAGCGGGGGACTCACAGATACGCAGTATTTT.

The chain employs TRBV3-1 and TRBJ1-2; D is unclear. The germline CDR1 and CDR2 sequences are LGHDT and YNNKEL (reference sequence). Trimming stripped 2 bases from V and 6 bases from J, with 16 bases between. The length of the CDR3 is 15 residues. CDR3 loop: CASSQFAETNHGYTF. CDR3 bases: TGTGCCAGCAGCCAATTTGCGGAAACCAACCATGGCTACACCTTC.